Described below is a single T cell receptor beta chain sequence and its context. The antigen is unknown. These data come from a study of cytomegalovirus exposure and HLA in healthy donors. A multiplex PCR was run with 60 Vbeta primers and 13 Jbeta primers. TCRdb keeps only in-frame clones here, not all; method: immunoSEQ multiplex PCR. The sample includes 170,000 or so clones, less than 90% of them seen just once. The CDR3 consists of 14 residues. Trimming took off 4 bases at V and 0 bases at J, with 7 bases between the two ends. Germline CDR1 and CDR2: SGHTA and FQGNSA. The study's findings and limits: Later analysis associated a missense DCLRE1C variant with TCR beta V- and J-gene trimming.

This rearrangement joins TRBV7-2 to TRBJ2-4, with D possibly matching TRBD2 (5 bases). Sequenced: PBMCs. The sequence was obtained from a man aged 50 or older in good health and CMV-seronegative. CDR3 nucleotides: TGTGCCAGCAGCTCCGGGGTAGCCAAAAACATTCAGTACTTC. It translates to CASSSGVAKNIQYF.